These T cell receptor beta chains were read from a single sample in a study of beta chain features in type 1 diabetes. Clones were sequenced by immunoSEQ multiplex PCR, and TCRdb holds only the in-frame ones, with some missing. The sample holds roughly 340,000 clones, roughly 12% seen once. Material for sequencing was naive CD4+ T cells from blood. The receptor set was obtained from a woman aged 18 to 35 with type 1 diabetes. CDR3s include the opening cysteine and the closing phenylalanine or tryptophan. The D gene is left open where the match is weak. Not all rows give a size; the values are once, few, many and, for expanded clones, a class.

CDR3 protein: CASPGLAGEREQFF
CDR3 DNA: TGTGCCAGTCCTGGACTAGCGGGAGAGAGGGAGCAGTTCTTC
J gene: TRBJ2-1
V gene: TRBV19
D gene: TRBD2
CDR3 length: 14
clone size: few

CDR3 protein: CASRRGTGADQPQHF
CDR3 DNA: TGTGCCAGTAGGCGAGGGACAGGGGCGGATCAGCCCCAGCATTTT
J gene: TRBJ1-5
V gene: TRBV19
D gene: TRBD1
CDR3 length: 15
clone size: NA

CDR3 protein: CASSPQERVSTDTQYF
CDR3 DNA: TGCGCCAGCAGCCCCCAGGAGCGGGTGAGCACAGATACGCAGTATTTT
J gene: TRBJ2-3
V gene: TRBV4-1
D gene: NA
CDR3 length: 16
clone size: NA

CDR3 protein: CSVLQDRAFF
CDR3 DNA: TGCAGCGTACTCCAGGACAGAGCTTTCTTT
J gene: TRBJ1-1
V gene: TRBV29-1
D gene: NA
CDR3 length: 10
clone size: NA

CDR3 protein: CASSPRSTGDGEQYF
CDR3 DNA: TGTGCCAGCTCACCAAGGTCCACAGGGGACGGCGAGCAGTACTTC
J gene: TRBJ2-7
V gene: TRBV18
D gene: TRBD1
CDR3 length: 15
clone size: few

CDR3 protein: CASSQDLTSGRETQYF
CDR3 DNA: TGTGCCAGCAGCCAAGATCTAACTAGCGGGAGAGAGACCCAGTACTTC
J gene: TRBJ2-5
V gene: TRBV14
D gene: TRBD2
CDR3 length: 16
clone size: few

CDR3 protein: CASSYAGGGGYTF
CDR3 DNA: TGTGCCAGCAGTTACGCAGGGGGCGGTGGCTACACCTTC
J gene: TRBJ1-2
V gene: TRBV6-6
D gene: TRBD1
CDR3 length: 13
clone size: few

CDR3 protein: CASSHTYSYNEQFF
CDR3 DNA: TGTGCCAGCAGCCATACATACTCCTACAATGAGCAGTTCTTC
J gene: TRBJ2-1
V gene: TRBV14
D gene: NA
CDR3 length: 14
clone size: NA

CDR3 protein: CASRAGTDQETQYF
CDR3 DNA: TGTGCCAGCAGGGCCGGGACAGATCAAGAGACCCAGTACTTC
J gene: TRBJ2-5
V gene: TRBV7-2
D gene: TRBD1
CDR3 length: 14
clone size: few

CDR3 protein: CASNQGTTYEQYF
CDR3 DNA: TGTGCCAGCAACCAGGGTACCACCTACGAGCAGTACTTC
J gene: TRBJ2-7
V gene: TRBV28
D gene: NA
CDR3 length: 13
clone size: few

CDR3 protein: CASSPGQGGSNQPQHF
CDR3 DNA: TGTGCCAGCTCACCAGGACAGGGAGGGAGCAATCAGCCCCAGCATTTT
J gene: TRBJ1-5
V gene: TRBV18
D gene: TRBD1
CDR3 length: 16
clone size: NA

CDR3 protein: CAWSVNGGQPQHF
CDR3 DNA: TGTGCCTGGAGTGTCAACGGTGGTCAGCCCCAGCATTTT
J gene: TRBJ1-5
V gene: TRBV30
D gene: NA
CDR3 length: 13
clone size: few

CDR3 protein: CASSFQGGYTF
CDR3 DNA: TGTGCCAGCAGTTTTCAGGGTGGCTACACCTTC
J gene: TRBJ1-2
V gene: TRBV6-5
D gene: NA
CDR3 length: 11
clone size: NA

CDR3 protein: CASSQVLWARAGANVLTF
CDR3 DNA: TGCGCCAGCAGCCAAGTCTTGTGGGCGAGGGCCGGGGCCAACGTCCTGACTTTC
J gene: TRBJ2-6
V gene: TRBV4-3
D gene: NA
CDR3 length: 18
clone size: NA

CDR3 protein: CASSRGQGRAFF
CDR3 DNA: TGTGCCAGCTCGAGAGGACAGGGACGAGCTTTCTTT
J gene: TRBJ1-1
V gene: TRBV7-9
D gene: TRBD1
CDR3 length: 12
clone size: NA

CDR3 protein: CASSLGGGERAQYF
CDR3 DNA: TGTGCCAGCAGCTTAGGAGGCGGGGAGAGGGCCCAGTACTTC
J gene: TRBJ2-5
V gene: TRBV7-6
D gene: NA
CDR3 length: 14
clone size: NA

CDR3 protein: CASTERTTQFF
CDR3 DNA: TGTGCCAGCACCGAACGGACTACGCAGTTCTTC
J gene: TRBJ2-1
V gene: TRBV9
D gene: NA
CDR3 length: 11
clone size: NA

CDR3 protein: CASSPRQGDGAFF
CDR3 DNA: TGTGCCAGCAGTCCGCGGCAGGGGGATGGAGCTTTCTTT
J gene: TRBJ1-1
V gene: TRBV14
D gene: TRBD1
CDR3 length: 13
clone size: NA

CDR3 protein: CASSGIRAPHYYGYTF
CDR3 DNA: TGTGCCAGCAGCGGAATCAGGGCTCCCCATTATTATGGCTACACCTTC
J gene: TRBJ1-2
V gene: TRBV11-2
D gene: NA
CDR3 length: 16
clone size: few

CDR3 protein: CASSVTGSTDTQYF
CDR3 DNA: TGTGCCAGCAGCGTGACAGGGTCCACAGATACGCAGTATTTT
J gene: TRBJ2-3
V gene: TRBV9
D gene: TRBD1
CDR3 length: 14
clone size: NA

CDR3 protein: CASSVGGGTPYEQYF
CDR3 DNA: TGTGCCAGCAGCGTAGGGGGGGGGACGCCCTACGAGCAGTACTTC
J gene: TRBJ2-7
V gene: TRBV9
D gene: TRBD2
CDR3 length: 15
clone size: NA

CDR3 protein: CASSTIRRGQGATSGANVLTF
CDR3 DNA: TGTGCCAGCAGTACAATTAGGCGTGGACAGGGGGCTACCTCTGGGGCCAACGTCCTGACTTTC
J gene: TRBJ2-6
V gene: TRBV27
D gene: TRBD1
CDR3 length: 21
clone size: NA

CDR3 protein: CASSIQQGYEQYF
CDR3 DNA: TGTGCCAGTAGTATCCAGCAGGGTTACGAGCAGTACTTC
J gene: TRBJ2-7
V gene: TRBV19
D gene: NA
CDR3 length: 13
clone size: NA

CDR3 protein: CSVEMQGTGDGKLFF
CDR3 DNA: TGCAGCGTTGAAATGCAGGGGACAGGGGACGGAAAACTGTTTTTT
J gene: TRBJ1-4
V gene: TRBV29-1
D gene: TRBD1
CDR3 length: 15
clone size: NA

CDR3 protein: CSASLAGVQYF
CDR3 DNA: TGCAGTGCTAGTCTAGCGGGAGTTCAGTACTTC
J gene: TRBJ2-5
V gene: TRBV20-1
D gene: TRBD2
CDR3 length: 11
clone size: NA

CDR3 protein: CASSPYGQAYEQYF
CDR3 DNA: TGTGCCAGCAGCCCCTACGGACAGGCCTACGAGCAGTACTTC
J gene: TRBJ2-7
V gene: TRBV9
D gene: TRBD1
CDR3 length: 14
clone size: few

CDR3 protein: CASSLPVSEQYF
CDR3 DNA: TGTGCCAGCAGTTTACCAGTGTCCGAGCAGTACTTC
J gene: TRBJ2-7
V gene: TRBV28
D gene: NA
CDR3 length: 12
clone size: few

CDR3 protein: CASKSGSDQPQHF
CDR3 DNA: TGCGCCAGCAAGTCAGGGTCAGATCAGCCCCAGCATTTT
J gene: TRBJ1-5
V gene: TRBV5-1
D gene: NA
CDR3 length: 13
clone size: NA